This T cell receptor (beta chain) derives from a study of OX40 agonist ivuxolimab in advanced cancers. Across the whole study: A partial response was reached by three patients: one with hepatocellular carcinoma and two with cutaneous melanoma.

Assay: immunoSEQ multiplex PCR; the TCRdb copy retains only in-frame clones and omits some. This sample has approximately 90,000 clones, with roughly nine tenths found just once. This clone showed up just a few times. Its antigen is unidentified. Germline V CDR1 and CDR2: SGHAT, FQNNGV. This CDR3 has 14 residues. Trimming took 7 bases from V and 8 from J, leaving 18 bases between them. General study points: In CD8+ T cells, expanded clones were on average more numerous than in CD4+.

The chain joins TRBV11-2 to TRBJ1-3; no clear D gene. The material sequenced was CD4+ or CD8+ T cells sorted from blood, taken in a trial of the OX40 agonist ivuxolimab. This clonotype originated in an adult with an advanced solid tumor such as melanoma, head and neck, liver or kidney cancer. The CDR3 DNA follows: TGTGCCAGCACCTTGACCCCCGGGTTGGACACCATATATTTT. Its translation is CASTLTPGLDTIYF.